A selection of T cell receptor beta chains follows, all from one sample in a study of tumour-infiltrating T cells in Burkitt lymphoma. Only in-frame clones appear in the TCRdb table, and some are missing; sequencing was by immunoSEQ multiplex PCR. The data hold 5,000 to 7,000 clones, with over 9% observed a single time. Sequences were obtained from tumor tissue. The receptors derive from a human donor with diffuse large B-cell lymphoma. CDR3s include the opening cysteine and the closing phenylalanine or tryptophan. Fields, in order: V gene, clone size, J gene, D gene, CDR3 DNA, CDR3 protein. The D gene is left open where the match is weak. Where a row states a size, it is once, few, many or the class of an expanded clone; other rows omit it.

v_gene: TRBV4-1; abundance: -; j_gene: TRBJ1-4; d_gene: TRBD1; CDR3nt: TGCGCCAGCAGCCAAGATCCGGGACAGGGGGGGGAGGAAAAACTGTTTTTT; CDR3aa: CASSQDPGQGGEEKLFF
v_gene: TRBV10-3; abundance: -; j_gene: TRBJ1-3; d_gene: TRBD1; CDR3nt: TGTGCCATCAGTGTTAACAGGGGGGATCCTGGAAACACCATATATTTT; CDR3aa: CAISVNRGDPGNTIYF
v_gene: TRBV10-3; abundance: few; j_gene: TRBJ2-3; d_gene: -; CDR3nt: TGTGCCATCAGGCTCGGACACGACGGGACAGATACGCAGTATTTT; CDR3aa: CAIRLGHDGTDTQYF
v_gene: TRBV28; abundance: few; j_gene: TRBJ2-6; d_gene: -; CDR3nt: TGTGCCAGCCAATTAGGGGGCTCTGGGGCCAACGTCCTGACTTTC; CDR3aa: CASQLGGSGANVLTF
v_gene: TRBV11-2; abundance: few; j_gene: TRBJ2-7; d_gene: TRBD1; CDR3nt: TGTGCCAGCAGCCCGGGACAGGGGTTCCACGAGCAGTACTTC; CDR3aa: CASSPGQGFHEQYF
v_gene: TRBV19; abundance: -; j_gene: TRBJ1-5; d_gene: -; CDR3nt: TGTGCCAGTAGTATAGGGGGGGCTCAGCCCCAGCATTTT; CDR3aa: CASSIGGAQPQHF
v_gene: TRBV11-2; abundance: few; j_gene: TRBJ2-2; d_gene: -; CDR3nt: TGTGCCAGCAGCTGGGGCGGGGGCAACACCGGGGAGCTGTTTTTT; CDR3aa: CASSWGGGNTGELFF
v_gene: TRBV28; abundance: -; j_gene: TRBJ1-5; d_gene: -; CDR3nt: TGTGCCAGCAGCTCGTCCCAGCCCCAGCATTTT; CDR3aa: CASSSSQPQHF
v_gene: TRBV15; abundance: few; j_gene: TRBJ1-4; d_gene: TRBD1; CDR3nt: TGTGCCACCAGCACCAGAATTGGAGGGGGCTACGAAAAACTGTTTTTT; CDR3aa: CATSTRIGGGYEKLFF
v_gene: TRBV6-6; abundance: few; j_gene: TRBJ1-5; d_gene: -; CDR3nt: TGTGCCAGCAGCTCCCAGGGTCTAGGCGATCAGCCCCAGCATTTT; CDR3aa: CASSSQGLGDQPQHF
v_gene: TRBV28; abundance: -; j_gene: TRBJ2-7; d_gene: -; CDR3nt: TGTGCCAGCAGTTTATGGACCCTAAGGAGCGAGCAGTACTTC; CDR3aa: CASSLWTLRSEQYF